The 17 T cell receptor beta chains below were found in one sample sequenced in a study of T cells in women clearing cervical HPV infection. Measured with immunoSEQ multiplex PCR; TCRdb has only the in-frame clones, and not every one. The specimen's table records over 30,000 clones. The sequenced sample was blood buffy coat. These receptors were collected from a woman aged 18 to 75 with a cervical HPV16 infection that either progressed to CIN3+ or cleared (not recorded which).

About this clone: The CDR3 end lies 3 residues beyond the end of the read and is filled in from the germline J gene. V usage is TRBV5-6 and J usage is TRBJ2-5; weak D call: TRBD1 (5 bases). CDR1 SGHDT and CDR2 YYEEEE come from the germline V gene. The CDR3 length is 14 residues. Trimming pared 0 bases from V and 4 bases from J, leaving 10 bases between. The sequenced part of the CDR3 DNA is TGTGCCAGCAGCTTGGGGTGGGGCGGAGAGACC. Encoded protein: CASSLGWGGET. In full, the CDR3 reads CASSLGWGGETQYF.

Concerning this clone: The CDR3 end falls 3 residues outside the read, so it is completed with the germline J gene. The chain joins TRBV30 to TRBJ1-2; D not certain. CDR3 size: 13 residues. V lost 0 bases to trimming and J lost 4 bases, with 9 bases between them. Germline V gene lookup returns CDR1 GTSNPN and CDR2 SVGIG (reference sequence). The part of the CDR3 DNA that was read is TGTGCCTGGAGTGTATCGGCGGGCTATGGC. Residues: CAWSVSAGYG. The CDR3 in full is CAWSVSAGYGYTF.

With regard to this clone: This sample includes further DNA sequences coding for the same CDR3. CDR3 DNA (partial): TGTGCCAGCAGTGAGATAAGGCACAGGGAA. Protein sequence: CASSEIRHRE. The CDR3, in full, reads CASSEIRHREIYF. The V gene is TRBV2, the J gene TRBJ1-3; the D gene is possibly TRBD1 (6 bases). Read coverage stops 3 residues before the CDR3 terminus; the germline J gene supplies the remainder. The CDR3 runs 13 residues. The germline gives CDR1 SNHLY, CDR2 FYNNEI.

Comment on this clone: Coverage ceases 3 residues before the CDR3 finishes, and the germline J gene fills in the end. The V call is TRBV7-9, the J call TRBJ2-7; 7 bases align to TRBD2. V trimming: 4 bases; J trimming: 1 base; junction bases outside the gene matches: 1. Germline CDR1 and CDR2: SEHNR and FQNEAQ (reference sequence). This CDR3 spans 13 amino acids. CDR3 protein: CASSSSGSYEQYF. Partial CDR3 DNA: TGTGCCAGCAGCTCTAGCGGTTCCTACGAG.

With respect to this clone: The read stops 3 residues short of the end of the CDR3; the missing end is completed from the germline J gene. The chain has TRBV5-4 and TRBJ1-1; the D is unclear. In germline, CDR1 is SGHNT, CDR2 YYREEE (reference sequence). The CDR3 runs to 13 residues. Trimming left V 0 bases short and J 3 bases short, with 6 bases between. CDR3 loop: CASSLERYTEAFF. Incomplete CDR3 DNA: TGTGCCAGCAGCTTGGAAAGGTACACTGAA.

In regard to this clone: The read ends 3 residues before the CDR3 terminus; that terminus is restored from the germline J gene. The chain combines TRBV7-9 with TRBJ2-4, with D possibly matching TRBD1 (5 bases). Per germline, CDR1 SEHNR and CDR2 FQNEAQ (reference sequence). This CDR3 region has 13 residues. CDR3 DNA, as far as it was read: TGTGCCAGCAGCTTGCAGGGTTTCTATGGT. This encodes CASSLQGFYG. In full, the CDR3 is CASSLQGFYGQYF.

Worth noting for this clone: The CDR3 end lies 3 residues beyond the end of the read and is filled in from the germline J gene. The same CDR3 also results from other DNA sequences found in this sample. V and J are TRBV19 and TRBJ2-7, with 7 positions matching TRBD1. Unmatched junction bases numbered 9, after V lost 1 base and J lost 6 bases. This CDR3 contains 15 residues. From germline, CDR1 is LNHDA and CDR2 SQIVND (reference sequence). The CDR3 bases that were read are TGTGCCAGTAGTATAGGAGACAGGGAATTGAGCGAG. Translation: CASSIGDRELSE. The full CDR3 protein is CASSIGDRELSEQYF. Variable domain in full (rest from reference TRBV19 and TRBJ2-7): DGGITQSPKYLFRKEGQNVTLSCEQNLNHDAMYWYRQDPGQGLRLIYYSQIVNDFQKGDIAEGYSVSREKKESFPLTVTSAQKNPTAFYLCASSIGDRELSEQYFGPGTRLTVT.

About this clone: The missing CDR3 end, 3 residues past where the read stops, is filled in from the germline J gene. The chain recombines TRBV19 with TRBJ2-1; TRBD2 matches 13 bases. Germline V gene sequence: CDR1 LNHDA, CDR2 SQIVND (reference sequence). V gave up 6 bases and J gave up 5 bases; unmatched junction bases: 4. The CDR3 totals 15 residues. The CDR3 DNA, read in part, is TGTGCCAGTAGGGGACTAGCGGGACTGGACAATGAG. Encoded protein: CASRGLAGLDNE. The CDR3 as a whole reads CASRGLAGLDNEQFF.

About this clone: The sequenced fragment ends 3 residues before the CDR3 boundary, so the rest is inferred from the germline J gene. V gene TRBV20-1 combines with J gene TRBJ2-1; maybe TRBD2 (7 bases). Per the germline V gene, CDR1 is DFQATT and CDR2 is SNEGSKA (reference sequence). Trimming cost V 7 bases and J 4 bases, with 17 bases left between them. This CDR3 comprises 14 residues. The CDR3 DNA, read in part, is TGCAGTGTTCCGGAGGGGGGGGGATACAATGAG. As protein: CSVPEGGGYNE. In full, the CDR3 is CSVPEGGGYNEQFF.

Notes on this clone: The observed sequence ends 3 residues before the CDR3 terminus, with the missing tail filled in from the germline J gene. The chain links TRBV18 to TRBJ2-2; the D gene is possibly TRBD2 (5 bases). This CDR3 has 15 residues. The V end lost 3 bases, the J end lost 0 bases, and 8 bases lay between the germline ends. From germline, CDR1 is KGHSH and CDR2 LQKENI. The CDR3 reads CASSPGVPNTGELFF. The DNA read from the CDR3 is TGTGCCAGCTCACCCGGGGTACCGAACACCGGGGAG.

Remarks on this clone: The read terminates 3 residues ahead of where the CDR3 ends, so the germline J gene completes it. This chain connects TRBV19 to TRBJ2-3; possible D gene TRBD2, 7 bases. The CDR3 totals 13 residues. Looked up from germline, CDR1 is LNHDA and CDR2 is SQIVND (reference sequence). The CDR3 protein is CASSPGGGETQYF. The CDR3 DNA, read in part, is TGTGCCAGTTCCCCGGGGGGCGGTGAGACG. Full variable domain (outside the CDR3, taken from reference TRBV19 and TRBJ2-3): DGGITQSPKYLFRKEGQNVTLSCEQNLNHDAMYWYRQDPGQGLRLIYYSQIVNDFQKGDIAEGYSVSREKKESFPLTVTSAQKNPTAFYLCASSPGGGETQYFGPGTRLTVL.

Points on this clone: The read terminates 3 residues before the CDR3 end, so the remaining end is supplied by the germline J gene. This chain uses TRBV5-1 with TRBJ2-1; D ambiguous. V lost 0 bases to trimming and J lost 5 bases, with 9 bases between them. The CDR3 runs 14 residues. The germline V gene encodes CDR1 SGHRS and CDR2 YFSETQ. This chain's CDR3 is CASSLGSPDNEQFF. The CDR3 bases that were read are TGCGCCAGCAGCTTGGGTAGCCCTGACAATGAG.

For this clone: Read sequence stops 3 residues before the CDR3 end, and the germline J gene provides the missing end. The gene calls are TRBV19 and TRBJ2-4; 9 bases match TRBD1. Germline CDR1 and CDR2: LNHDA and SQIVND (reference sequence). The CDR3 spans 15 residues. CDR3 sequence reads: CASSIGGQGNYGQYF. The CDR3 DNA, read in part, is TGTGCCAGTAGTATTGGGGGACAGGGTAACTATGGT.

As regards this clone: The read gets to within 3 residues of the CDR3 end, and the germline J gene fills in the rest. The same CDR3 is also encoded by other DNA sequences in this sample. The chain links TRBV19 to TRBJ1-3, with TRBD1 identical over 7 bases. The germline V gene encodes CDR1 LNHDA and CDR2 SQIVND (reference sequence). Unmatched junction bases numbered 11, after V lost 5 bases and J lost 4 bases. The CDR3 runs to 16 residues. Partial CDR3 DNA: TGTGCCAGTAGTCCAAACACCGGGACAGCGGGAAACACC. Its translation: CASSPNTGTAGNT. The CDR3 reads in full as CASSPNTGTAGNTIYF.

As for this clone: Read sequence stops 3 residues before the CDR3 end, and the germline J gene provides the missing end. This chain connects TRBV7-9 to TRBJ1-1, with D perhaps TRBD1 (6 bases). CDR3 size: 13 residues. Germline CDR1 reads SEHNR; CDR2 reads FQNEAQ (reference sequence). V was cut by 7 bases and J by 1 base, with 10 bases left in between. The CDR3 bases that were read are TGTGCCAGCACCGTGACAGGGAACACTGAA. It is translated as CASTVTGNTE. The entire CDR3 protein is CASTVTGNTEAFF.

In regard to this clone: The read halts 3 residues ahead of the CDR3 end, with the missing end drawn from the germline J gene. The chain employs TRBV13 and TRBJ2-1; the match to TRBD2 covers 10 bases. Losses at the gene ends were 9 bases for V and 5 bases for J; bases not matched to a gene: 7. Per the germline V gene, CDR1 is PRHDT and CDR2 is FYEKMQ (reference sequence). This CDR3 region has 14 residues. CDR3 DNA (partial): TGTGCCAGGCGAGGACTAGCGGAGCACAATGAG. This sequence encodes CARRGLAEHNE. The complete CDR3 protein is CARRGLAEHNEQFF. The variable domain in full, with the rest retrieved from reference TRBV13 and TRBJ2-1, is AAGVIQSPRHLIKEKRETATLKCYPIPRHDTVYWYQQGPGQDPQFLISFYEKMQSDKGSIPDRFSAQQFSDYHSELNMSSLELGDSALYFCARRGLAEHNEQFFGPGTRLTVL.

CDR3 DNA, as far as it was read: TGTGCCAGCAGTGAAGACCCCAGAGCAACTAATGAAAAG. Encoded protein: CASSEDPRATNEK. The whole CDR3 is CASSEDPRATNEKLFF. The chain is built from TRBV2 and TRBJ2-2; D is uncertain. The read finishes 3 residues shy of the CDR3 end, and the germline J gene is used to complete it. The CDR3 consists of 16 residues. Germline CDR1 reads SNHLY; CDR2 reads FYNNEI. Variable domain in full (rest from reference TRBV2 and TRBJ2-2): EPEVTQTPSHQVTQMGQEVILRCVPISNHLYFYWYRQILGQKVEFLVSFYNNEISEKSEIFDDQFSVERPDGSNFTLKIRSTKLEDSAMYFCASSEDPRATNEKLFFGEGSRLTVL.